The 5 T cell receptor beta chains given below trace back to one sample, sequenced in a study of Graves' ophthalmopathy and Graves' hyperthyroidism. RNA transcripts were the source from which TCR beta CDR3 regions were amplified. The workflow started with a first-round RT-PCR run with HTBI primers and then moved on to a second-round multiplex PCR. In TCRdb, the multiplex PCR reads were re-called with MiXCR into one record per CDR3 protein. The sample carries some 360,000 distinct CDR3 sequences, about a sixth recorded once. Input material: peripheral blood. The origin of the receptors is an adult woman with stable Graves' hyperthyroidism.

This clonotype was seen repeatedly, ten times or more. The chain uses TRBV28 and TRBJ2-3; a weak D match, TRBD2 (5 bases). V dropped 3 bases and J dropped 11 bases, with 9 bases sitting between them. In germline, CDR1 is MDHEN, CDR2 SYDVKM. The CDR3 contains 11 residues. The CDR3 here is CASSLFGVQYF. In nucleotides, the CDR3 is TGTGCCAGCAGTTTGTTCGGGGTGCAGTATTTT.

At least ten counts were recorded for this clonotype. V is TRBV10-2 and J is TRBJ1-5; TRBD1 matches at 8 bases. V shed 6 bases, J shed 5 bases, and the junction held 3 bases outside the gene matches. This CDR3 comprises 13 residues. Germline CDR1 WSHSY, CDR2 SAAADI. This CDR3 is CASRDRADQPQHF. As DNA, the CDR3 is TGCGCCAGCAGGGACAGGGCGGATCAGCCCCAGCATTTT.

This clonotype was detected ten times or more. The chain carries TRBV19 and TRBJ1-1; 9 nucleotides agree with TRBD1. Germline CDR1 and CDR2: LNHDA and SQIVND (reference sequence). The CDR3 loop spans 13 amino acids. V dropped 5 bases and J dropped 4; count of bases not matched to a gene: 2. The chain's CDR3 is CASSVTGGTEAFF. The CDR3 bases are TGTGCCAGTAGTGTGACAGGGGGCACTGAAGCTTTCTTT.

This clonotype appeared many times. V is TRBV12-3 or TRBV12-4 and J is TRBJ2-7, with D possibly matching TRBD1 (6 bases). This CDR3 contains 14 residues. Between the trimmed V and J ends, which lost 5 bases and 3 bases, there was a span of 14 bases. CDR3 in amino acids: CASSAMGHLYEQYF. The CDR3 bases are TGTGCCAGCAGTGCAATGGGACACCTCTACGAGCAGTACTTC.

The V gene is TRBV5-6, the J gene TRBJ2-7, with 12 bases identical to TRBD2. The germline V gene has CDR1 SGHDT and CDR2 YYEEEE. J was trimmed by 5 bases and V by 4 bases; bases with no gene match: 10. The CDR3 totals 16 residues. CDR3 region: CASSNPTTSGSHEQYF. In DNA, the CDR3 is TGTGCCAGCAGCAATCCAACGACTAGCGGGAGCCACGAGCAGTACTTC.